A selection of T cell receptor beta chains follows, all from one sample in a study of blood T cell repertoires in COVID-19. The repertoire was sequenced with immunoSEQ multiplex PCR; TCRdb's copy has only in-frame clones and lacks some. The sample includes about 490,000 clones, 80% to 90% of them seen just once. Sequencing was carried out using peripheral blood. These receptors all come from a human donor in a cohort sampled during active COVID-19. CDR3s include the opening cysteine and the closing phenylalanine or tryptophan. The order of the fields is V gene, J gene, D gene, clone size, CDR3 DNA, CDR3 protein. D genes are given only for firm matches. Expanded clones are given a class, and other clones once, few, many or no size at all.

TRBV6-5	TRBJ2-1	-	-	TGTGCCAGCACCGAGACAGCGCAACGATACAATGAGCAGTTCTTC	CASTETAQRYNEQFF
TRBV9	TRBJ1-1	-	-	TGTGCCAGCAGCGGAAGTGACGGACACATGAACACTGAAGCTTTCTTT	CASSGSDGHMNTEAFF
TRBV6-6	TRBJ2-1	TRBD2	-	TGTGCCAGCAATTACGGCGGGAGTTACAATGAGCAGTTCTTC	CASNYGGSYNEQFF
TRBV10-3	TRBJ2-3	TRBD2	-	TGTGCCATCAGTAGCGGGAGGGGAGGGGGCACAGATACGCAGTATTTT	CAISSGRGGGTDTQYF
TRBV4-3	TRBJ1-1	TRBD1	-	TGCGCCAGCAGCCATTCTCCCGGGGGACAGGGAGGAACTGAAGCTTTCTTT	CASSHSPGGQGGTEAFF
TRBV3-1/TRBV3-2	TRBJ1-3	TRBD1	-	TGTGCCAGCAGCCCAAAAGGACAGGGAAGCGCTGGAAACACCATATATTTT	CASSPKGQGSAGNTIYF
TRBV18	TRBJ1-3	TRBD1	-	TGTGCCAGCTCTCTATCGATGACAGGGTCTGGAAACACCATATATTTT	CASSLSMTGSGNTIYF
TRBV3-1/TRBV3-2	TRBJ1-1	TRBD1	-	TGTGCCAGCAGTCGGGACAGGGGGAACACTGAAGCTTTCTTT	CASSRDRGNTEAFF
TRBV10-3	TRBJ2-7	TRBD1	-	TGTGCCACTGGGACAGGGGGTGGGGACGAGCAGTACTTC	CATGTGGGDEQYF
TRBV7-2	TRBJ2-3	-	once	TGTGCCAGCAGCTCGAGAACAGATACGCAGTATTTT	CASSSRTDTQYF
TRBV30	TRBJ1-5	-	-	TGTGCCTGGAGTAGGGGAAGCAATCAGCCCCAGCATTTT	CAWSRGSNQPQHF
TRBV6-2/TRBV6-3	TRBJ1-1	-	-	TGTGCCAGCAGTTCTCAGTCCCGGAACACTGAAGCTTTCTTT	CASSSQSRNTEAFF
TRBV7-7	TRBJ2-5	-	-	TGTGCTAGCAGCTGGGGGGACAGCGGCCAAGAGACCCAGTACTTC	CASSWGDSGQETQYF
TRBV5-1	TRBJ2-2	TRBD1	-	TGCGCCAGCAGCTCCCGGGACAGGGTTACCGGGGAGCTGTTTTTT	CASSSRDRVTGELFF
TRBV3-1/TRBV3-2	TRBJ2-7	-	few	TGTGCCAGCAGCCTAGGGGCTGGCGAGCAGTACTTC	CASSLGAGEQYF
TRBV7-9	TRBJ2-7	TRBD1	once	TGTGCCAGCAGAGCCCAGGGGACAGAAACCTACGAGCAGTACTTC	CASRAQGTETYEQYF
TRBV25-1	TRBJ1-6	-	-	TGTGCCAGCATAGGACGGGGGAATTCACCCCTCCACTTT	CASIGRGNSPLHF
TRBV5-5	TRBJ2-7	-	-	TGTGCCAGCAGCTTACTGGGATTAAGCGGCTCCTACGAGCAGTACTTC	CASSLLGLSGSYEQYF
TRBV30	TRBJ2-7	-	-	TGTGCCTGCACTTGGACACACGAGCAGTACTTC	CACTWTHEQYF